Following are 11 T cell receptor beta chains from one sample sequenced in a study of CD8 T cells in ankylosing spondylitis. TCRdb used MiXCR to reprocess the 5' RACE reads, holding one entry per CDR3 protein. The top ten hold 3.5% of the sample, which has hundreds of thousands of distinct CDR3 sequences, around 21% seen once. The sample was blood, either unsorted or a sorted T cell fraction (not recorded which). The receptors shown here come from a female donor with ankylosing spondylitis or in good health (not recorded which).

The rearrangement uses TRBV18 and TRBJ2-7; 8 nucleotides match TRBD1. Germline lookup yields CDR1 KGHSH and CDR2 LQKENI. The CDR3 is 16 amino acids. Trimming at V came to 2 bases and at J to 3 bases, leaving 9 bases not matched to a gene. The CDR3 DNA sequence: TGTGCCAGCTCACCATCTCCTCCAACAGGGGGCTACGAGCAGTACTTC. Residues: CASSPSPPTGGYEQYF.

The rearrangement joins TRBV20-1 to TRBJ2-7; 10 nucleotides agree with TRBD1. The germline CDR1 and CDR2 sequences are DFQATT and SNEGSKA (reference sequence). The CDR3 has 16 residues. Trimming removed 0 bases from V and 1 base from J; junction bases left unmatched: 6. CDR3 loop: CSARDIRDRGSYEQYF. CDR3 bases: TGCAGTGCTAGAGACATCCGGGACAGGGGTTCCTACGAGCAGTACTTC.

V usage is TRBV10-3 and J usage is TRBJ2-2, with unresolved D. The CDR3 is 15 amino acids. Germline CDR1 is ENHRY and CDR2 is SYGVKD. Trimming cost V 6 bases and J 0 bases, with 11 bases left between them. In DNA form, the CDR3 reads TGTGCCATCAGAGATACTAAACCGAACACCGGGGAGCTGTTTTTT. Translating gives CAIRDTKPNTGELFF.

This clonotype was counted ten times or more. The chain combines TRBV6-6 with TRBJ2-3, with no clear D. The CDR3 extends over 12 amino acids. Between the trimmed V and J ends, which lost 8 bases and 4 bases, there was a span of 10 bases. Germline CDR1 reads MNHNY; CDR2 reads SVGAGI (reference sequence). The CDR3 protein is CASRQEADTQYF. Here the CDR3 DNA reads TGTGCCAGCCGCCAAGAGGCAGATACGCAGTATTTT.

At least ten counts were recorded for this clonotype. The V gene is TRBV29-1, the J gene TRBJ2-7; 8 bases match TRBD1. CDR1 SQVTM and CDR2 ANQGSEA come from the germline V gene. The CDR3 loop spans 13 amino acids. V lost 4 bases, J lost 2 bases, and 4 bases stayed unmatched. CDR3 sequence: CSVGPTGAYEQYF. In nucleotides, the CDR3 is TGCAGCGTTGGGCCGACAGGGGCCTACGAGCAGTACTTC.

This clonotype was seen more than once but under ten times. V usage is TRBV7-2 and J usage is TRBJ2-1, with D maybe TRBD2 (6 bases). V shed 0 bases and J shed 5 bases, with 11 bases lying between them. Per the germline V gene, CDR1 is SGHTA and CDR2 is FQGNSA. The CDR3 covers 15 residues. This chain's CDR3 is CASSLAAGLDNEQFF. The CDR3, as DNA: TGTGCCAGCAGCTTAGCCGCGGGACTCGACAATGAGCAGTTCTTC.

This clonotype was observed a single time. The chain uses TRBV4-3 and TRBJ1-2, with D possibly TRBD1 on 5 matching bases. This CDR3 is 15 amino acids long. V was trimmed by 0 bases and J by 7 bases, leaving 15 bases between them. Germline V gene lookup returns CDR1 LGHNA and CDR2 YSLEER. As DNA, the CDR3 is TGCGCCAGCAGCCAAGAGGGAGGTGGGGGAGTTGGCTACACCTTC. It translates to CASSQEGGGGVGYTF.

The genes are TRBV27 and TRBJ2-7, with 9 bases aligning to TRBD1. Germline lookup yields CDR1 MNHEY and CDR2 SMNVEV (reference sequence). J gave up 8 bases and V 5 bases, and 7 bases lay outside the gene matches. CDR3 length: 13 amino acids. CDR3 residues: CASSTGTGLKQYF. CDR3 sequence (DNA): TGTGCCAGCAGTACCGGGACAGGGCTTAAGCAGTACTTC.

This clonotype was picked up a small number of times. This chain joins TRBV7-2 and TRBJ2-7; D is possibly TRBD1 (6 bases). The germline V gene encodes CDR1 SGHTA and CDR2 FQGNSA. This CDR3 has 16 amino acids. V dropped 5 bases and J dropped 0 bases, with 17 bases sitting between them. This chain's CDR3 is CASSTDSLALSYEQYF. The CDR3 DNA follows: TGTGCCAGCAGCACGGACAGCCTGGCCCTCTCCTACGAGCAGTACTTC.

This clonotype was seen a handful of times. J is TRBJ2-5 and V is TRBV29-1, with 12 nucleotides matching TRBD2. V shed 6 bases, J shed 6 bases, and the junction held 14 bases outside the gene matches. This CDR3 has 16 residues. Per germline, CDR1 SQVTM and CDR2 ANQGSEA. CDR3 residues: CSVLAGGPVDYKTQYF. CDR3 in DNA: TGCAGCGTCCTAGCGGGAGGGCCTGTAGATTATAAGACCCAGTACTTC.

CDR3 sequence: CSVDTGEVNEKLFF. DNA of the CDR3: TGCAGCGTGGACACAGGGGAAGTTAATGAAAAACTGTTTTTT. The gene calls are TRBV29-1 and TRBJ1-4; 7 bases fit TRBD1. The CDR3 is made up of 14 amino acids. The junction had 8 bases not matched to a gene; V was cut back by 6 bases and J by 4 bases. Germline V gene sequence: CDR1 SQVTM, CDR2 ANQGSEA.